Presented here are 5 T cell receptor beta chains from one specimen sequenced in a study of CD8 T cells in ankylosing spondylitis. TCRdb reprocessed the 5' RACE reads via MiXCR and lists one record per CDR3 protein. The sample yields under 300,000 distinct CDR3 sequences, approximately 20% seen once. The source material was blood, either unsorted or a sorted T cell fraction (not recorded which). These receptors were obtained from a male donor with ankylosing spondylitis or in good health (not recorded which).

The CDR3 bases are TGTGCCAGCAGAGAAGCAGGGGCCGATGAGCAGTTCTTC. Translating it yields CASREAGADEQFF. The rearrangement links TRBV6-4 to TRBJ2-1, with D perhaps TRBD1 (6 bases). Germline V lookup: CDR1 MRHNA, CDR2 SNTAGT. The CDR3 extends over 13 amino acids. Trimming removed 6 bases from V and 8 bases from J, with 14 bases in between.

Ten or more counts support this clonotype. The V call is TRBV12-3 or TRBV12-4, the J call TRBJ2-1; D gene ambiguous. Trimming removed 4 bases from V and 8 bases from J, with 6 bases in between. The length of the CDR3 is 11 residues. In DNA, the CDR3 is TGTGCCAGCAGTTCCATGGATGAGCAGTTCTTC. This sequence encodes CASSSMDEQFF.

J is TRBJ2-7 and V is TRBV9; the match to TRBD1 covers 9 bases. Trimming at V came to 0 bases and at J to 3 bases, leaving 1 base not matched to a gene. The CDR3 is 14 residues long. CDR1 and CDR2 from the germline V gene are SGDLS and YYNGEE. CDR3 loop: CASSVGTGDYEQYF. The CDR3 coding sequence is TGTGCCAGCAGCGTAGGGACAGGGGACTACGAGCAGTACTTC.

This clonotype appeared many times. This chain links TRBV20-1 with TRBJ2-7; the D is unclear. The CDR3 has 15 amino acids. V was pared by 0 bases and J by 2 bases, with 14 bases between. Germline lookup yields CDR1 DFQATT and CDR2 SNEGSKA (reference sequence). The CDR3 is CSAREQGSATYEQYF. DNA for the CDR3: TGCAGTGCTAGAGAACAAGGATCCGCAACCTACGAGCAGTACTTC.

This clonotype was detected a few times. The chain joins TRBV7-9 to TRBJ2-2; TRBD2 agrees at 13 bases. CDR1 and CDR2 from the germline V gene are SEHNR and FQNEAQ (reference sequence). The V segment lost 5 bases and the J segment 4 bases; nucleotides outside the gene matches: 7. The CDR3 contains 17 residues. CDR3 region: CASSGRLAGGGTGELFF. The CDR3 coding sequence is TGTGCCAGCAGCGGACGACTAGCGGGAGGCGGCACCGGGGAGCTGTTTTTT.